Described below is a single TCR beta chain sequence and its context. Its cognate antigen has yet to be identified. Base qualities were left out, and no much larger clone turns up one base away. Receptor amplification or capture employed the immunoSEQ multiplex PCR assay. For the multiplex PCR, a mixture combining 60 forward primers for TCR Vbeta segments and 13 reverse primers for TCR Jbeta segments was used. The CDR3 region of rearranged TCR beta genes was amplified from genomic DNA with a multiplex PCR assay. The amplified TCR beta libraries were sequenced on the Illumina HiSeq System as 87-base-pair reads. Per the original workflow: Across the 600 to 700 repertoires, a later analysis counted 75 million to 90 million unique TCR beta chains, 9 million to 14 million of which were shared by at least two donors. Raw reads were error-corrected and collapsed into unique sequences by a nearest-neighbor algorithm in which closely related sequences were merged to remove PCR and sequencing errors. CDR3 sequences were aligned to IMGT reference sequences to assign V, D and J gene segments. For a sequence to be retained, at least a six-nucleotide match to both a V gene segment and a J gene segment was required. Rearrangements were classified as productive when the CDR3 lacked stop codons and remained in frame with V and J, and all other rearrangements were classified as non-productive. Following IMGT convention, CDR3 was defined as the stretch from the second conserved V-encoded cysteine up to the conserved J-encoded phenylalanine. The earlier analysis of some 600 of the donors excluded sequences that lacked an unambiguous match to a single V gene segment. In an earlier analysis of some 590 of the donors, a V segment was called functional when productive rearrangements were above 56.7%, and segregating when the standard deviation between donors exceeded 5%. A statistical classification framework was built to diagnose cytomegalovirus status from the catalog of TCR beta chain sequences. V and J gene assignment, in a later analysis, came from comparing TCR nucleotide sequences with IMGT/GENE-DB human TR gene sequences. The TCRdist pipeline was used in a later analysis to assign CDR3 sequences and most-parsimonious VDJ recombination scenarios. In a later analysis, each TCR beta chain was defined by its CDR3 amino acid sequence together with its V-gene family, and reads without a unique V-gene family were excluded. To address suspected cross-contamination and a sequencing artifact, a later analysis removed roughly 640 highly shared, low-generation-probability nucleotide sequences. A later analysis calculated a clonal expansion index for each public chain from normalized within-repertoire ranks of inferred template counts. In a later analysis, generation probabilities were computed using a VDJ recombination model fitted to out-of-frame rearrangements, and the results were checked against IGoR. Hypergeometric tests were used in a later analysis to score TCR-TCR, TCR-HLA and TCR-CMV co-occurrence, with a repertoire-size bias correction applied to the TCR pairs. False discovery rates were estimated in a later analysis by permuting HLA or CMV assignments 20 times. In a later analysis, co-occurring TCRs were grouped with DBSCAN, and TCRdist sequence similarity was added when clustering was performed within HLA-allele-positive subsets. Repertoires with fewer than 30,000 or more than 120,000 public chains, plus five repertoires with anomalous nucleotide sharing, were excluded from co-occurrence clustering. The clones in this table, taken by TCRdb from immuneACCESS, are in-frame only. Not every clone is retained; where verified, under half of the shortfall comes from an unresolved V gene, and the cause of the rest is unknown. That table furnishes V, J and clone size, whereas the DNA furnished D and trimming. For this sample there are 65,000 to 100,000 clones; around 75% appear just once. The ten biggest clones cover under 2.5% of the sample.

As encoded in the germline V gene, CDR1 is MGHRA while CDR2 is YSYEKL. The CDR3 contains 14 residues, cysteine and phenylalanine counted. Only the CDR3 portion is preserved as DNA: 42 bases, with reading frame beginning at the first base. Deletion took 1 base off V and 3 bases off J, with a span of 9 bases between the germline ends. This sample was included in a study of cytomegalovirus exposure and HLA in healthy donors (dated 2017 in TCRdb). Background for the entire study: According to an earlier analysis of a few hundred of the donors, 200 million or so T cells yielded 120 million or so unique TCR beta sequences and 276 Gb of sequence data. All discovery cohort repertoires had been generated on a single sequencing platform. The number of typed donors differed by locus: about 620-630 for A, B, C, DRB1 and DQB1; 500 to 550 for DQA1; approximately 610 for DPA1; and roughly 450 for DPB1. Donor age, sex, ethnicity and CMV serostatus were collected together with the repertoire data. A separate validation cohort of about 110 different subjects was used in addition to the roughly 720-subject first cohort. Among the roughly 400 genotyped donors, 75% to 90% belonged to the genetic ancestry cluster associated with self-reported Caucasian donors. Roughly 300 gigabases of sequencing data and 78 million or so unique TCR sequences were included in an early release covering roughly 700 HLA-typed donors. The study used immunosequencing to profile the T cell repertoires of 670 or so subjects and linked those repertoires to cytomegalovirus serostatus. Among some 400 genotyped donors of the cohort, an average of around 240,000 unique TCR beta nucleotide sequences was sequenced per donor, of which approximately 19% were non-productive. Genome-wide SNP genotypes for about 55% of the 666 donors were used in a later genetic analysis, which treated that subset as a discovery cohort. Because of strong linkage in the cohort, roughly five DR-DQ haplotypes were treated as single units for association and clustering. In a later analysis, previously published TCR beta repertoires from 600 to 850 donors were re-analyzed and high-resolution HLA genotyping was added so that TCR occurrence patterns could be studied. The aim of the study was to test whether cataloging public T cell receptors could identify signatures of past pathogen exposure. HLA typing included class I and class II loci at four-digit resolution. The study combined high-throughput TCR immunosequencing, statistical association of individual TCRs with disease status, and machine learning to predict cytomegalovirus infection status. Rather than using new phenotypic data, the later analysis identified candidate immune exposures from TCR beta sequences and from how often those sequences occurred across donors. An earlier analysis of 450 to 750 of the donors used high-throughput TCR beta sequencing to judge whether each TCR beta V gene segment behaved as functional or pseudogenic. Study-level results and caveats: In this cohort, only TCR beta chains were sequenced, and detectable features were limited by the absence of alpha or paired-chain data. The authors suggested that the approach could potentially be extended to other disease states and immunological phenotypes. While some public TCRs were present in many individuals, most TCR sequences turned up only very rarely across donors. An association between a missense DCLRE1C variant and V-gene and J-gene trimming of TCR beta chains was found in a later genetic analysis and replicated in an independent cohort. In an earlier analysis of several hundred of the donors, most TCR beta V segments were observed in productive rearrangements about 87% or about 30% of the time, broadly matching IMGT annotations. At a false discovery rate of 0.05, a later analysis linked 15,000 to 20,000 TCR beta sequences to specific HLA alleles. HLA typing was unavailable for some donors at each locus, so association tests used only the typed subset. The only immune exposure information available for the cohort was CMV serostatus. A further reported finding was that TCR beta sequences accurately predicted the HLA-A and HLA-B alleles for most subjects in the first cohort. Linkage disequilibrium might explain the correlated functional status among segregating V segments, but an unknown experimental factor could not be ruled out. Sequencing depth was assumed to be roughly uniform across donors in the presence/absence analyses, though that assumption may not hold. A cluster of highly shared sequence variants was judged likely to represent a technical artifact of the sequencing pipeline. In a later analysis, HLA-associated TCR beta chains showed more clonal expansion and lower generation probabilities than non-associated chains that were equally common. Most CMV-associated TCR beta chains appeared to be HLA-restricted in a later analysis, and the HLA associations seemed to be driven largely by CMV exposure. According to a later genetic analysis, donors in an Asian-associated ancestry cluster had fewer N-insertions in productive TCRs than the roughly 670-donor mean. The study listed 164 TCR beta chains as associated with cytomegalovirus. The classifier was reported to diagnose cytomegalovirus status with high specificity and sensitivity in both the original and validation cohorts. A later analysis found that TCR association rates varied across HLA loci, with DRB1 alleles showing the most associated TCRs and HLA-C alleles the fewest. In vitro tests confirmed that a few of the cytomegalovirus-associated TCR beta chains recognize cytomegalovirus antigens. Some IMGT-functional V segments, including TRBV6-2 and TRBV6-3, could not be distinguished by the 87-base-pair reads and were therefore excluded. Assigning TCR associations to individual alleles was difficult when HLA alleles, especially DR and DQ, strongly co-occurred. In a later analysis, several top co-occurrence clusters were reported to appear linked to parvovirus B19, influenza, CMV and Epstein-Barr virus. Because counts were too low, more than 15 rarely observed V segments, including chromosome 9 orphons, were left out of the earlier analysis of 587 of the donors.

The cohort consisted of approximately 670 healthy bone marrow donors. At the time of sampling, all cohort members were nominally healthy, though unrecorded immune exposures were likely present. The donor tested CMV seronegative and was one of the 352 seronegative cohort members. Every donor gave a peripheral blood sample, and the peripheral blood mononuclear cells from that sample were used for TCR beta sequencing. The Qiagen DNeasy Blood Extraction Kit was used to extract genomic DNA from the blood cell samples. Here the chain combines TRBV4-1 and TRBJ1-2; the D segment could be TRBD1, given 6 matching bases. Sequencing was performed on PBMCs. The sequence was obtained from a man in his forties in good health and CMV-seronegative. The sequenced DNA: TGCGCCAGCAGCCAAGTCAGACAGGACTATGGCTACACCTTC. Its product reads: CASSQVRQDYGYTF.